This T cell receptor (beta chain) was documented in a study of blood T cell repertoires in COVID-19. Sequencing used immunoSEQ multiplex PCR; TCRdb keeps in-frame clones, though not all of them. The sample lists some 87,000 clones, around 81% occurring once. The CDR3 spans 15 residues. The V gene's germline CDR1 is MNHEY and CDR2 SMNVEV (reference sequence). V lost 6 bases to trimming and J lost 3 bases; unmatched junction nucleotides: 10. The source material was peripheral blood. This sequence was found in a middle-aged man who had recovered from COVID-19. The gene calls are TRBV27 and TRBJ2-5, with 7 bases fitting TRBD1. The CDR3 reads CASSTRVGQKETQYF. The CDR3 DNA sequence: TGTGCCAGCAGCACAAGGGTGGGACAGAAAGAGACCCAGTACTTC.